The 8 T cell receptor beta chains presented below share a single source sample, sequenced in a study of blood T cells in healthy people across ages. It was with a sample-barcoded 5' primer and a J-beta primer mix that a second PCR of roughly 6 to 11 cycles was run. TCRdb re-analysed the 5' RACE reads in MiXCR, keeping a single row per CDR3 protein. The sample includes hundreds of thousands of distinct CDR3 sequences, around 27% of them seen just once. A further study also used this sample, focusing on T cells of mothers and their children.

Sequencing was performed on blood. These receptors came from a boy younger than 10 in good health.

The chain is built from TRBV14 and TRBJ1-2; no clear D. The germline V gene has CDR1 SGHDN and CDR2 FVKESK. V lost 1 base and J 8 bases, leaving 14 bases between the germline ends. CDR3 size: 14 residues. This CDR3 is CASSQGAGRMGYTF. For the CDR3, the DNA is TGTGCCAGCAGCCAAGGGGCAGGCCGCATGGGCTACACCTTC.

A few counts support this clonotype. The chain carries TRBV27 and TRBJ2-5, with D hard to call. Germline V gene data show CDR1 as MNHEY and CDR2 as SMNVEV (reference sequence). The CDR3 contains 13 residues. V lost 6 bases, J lost 1 base, and 9 bases lay in between. CDR3 sequence reads: CASRDQVQETQYF. CDR3 bases: TGTGCCAGCAGGGACCAGGTCCAAGAGACCCAGTACTTC.

There are a few counts of this clonotype. V is TRBV14 and J is TRBJ1-1; no clear D gene. CDR3 size: 12 residues. Trimming shortened V by 0 bases and J by 11 bases, and 10 bases separated the two germline ends. The germline CDR1 and CDR2 sequences are SGHDN and FVKESK. This CDR3 reads CASSQDWGRAFF. CDR3 coding DNA: TGTGCCAGCAGCCAAGATTGGGGTCGGGCTTTCTTT.

This clonotype was observed at least ten times. This chain uses TRBV6-2 or TRBV6-3 with TRBJ1-1; D remains ambiguous. This CDR3 spans 11 amino acids. The V gene lost 5 bases and the J gene lost 2 bases, with 3 bases spanning the gap. Germline V gives CDR1 MNHEY, CDR2 SVGEGT. The CDR3 spells CASSANTEAFF. The CDR3 nucleotides read TGTGCCAGCAGTGCTAACACTGAAGCTTTCTTT.

This clonotype was counted a single time. The chain employs TRBV21-1 and TRBJ1-4; TRBD1 reflects the table's D call only, with no check against the DNA. TRBV21-1 is flagged as a pseudogene. The CDR3 runs 16 residues. CDR3 sequence reads: CASRLLYRDRTEKLFF. The DNA for the CDR3 is TGTGCCAGCAGGTTATTATATAGGGACAGGACAGAAAAACTGTTTTTT.

This clonotype showed up just a few times. V and J are TRBV7-2 and TRBJ1-4; tentatively, D is TRBD1 (5 bases). Trimming removed 5 bases from V and 5 bases from J, with 15 bases in between. Germline CDR1 is SGHTA and CDR2 is FQGNSA. The CDR3 consists of 15 residues. The CDR3 coding sequence is TGTGCCAGCAGCGCACAGGAGGGCGGAAATGAAAAACTGTTTTTT. Amino acids: CASSAQEGGNEKLFF.

The chain employs TRBV9 and TRBJ1-2; no clear D gene. V was pared by 0 bases and J by 3 bases, with 12 bases between. CDR3 length equals 15 residues. The germline V gene has CDR1 SGDLS and CDR2 YYNGEE. Written as DNA, the CDR3 is TGTGCCAGCAGCGTAGCTGTTGTGGGAGACTATGGCTACACCTTC. This encodes CASSVAVVGDYGYTF.

CDR3 nucleotide sequence: TGCGCCAGCAGCTTGGAAGGGGTGGGGACTGAAGCTTTCTTT. The encoded protein is CASSLEGVGTEAFF. V usage is TRBV5-1 and J usage is TRBJ1-1, with a weak D call TRBD1 (5 bases). The CDR3 length is 14 residues. Between the trimmed V and J ends, which lost 0 bases and 5 bases, there was a span of 11 bases. The V gene's germline CDR1 is SGHRS and CDR2 YFSETQ.